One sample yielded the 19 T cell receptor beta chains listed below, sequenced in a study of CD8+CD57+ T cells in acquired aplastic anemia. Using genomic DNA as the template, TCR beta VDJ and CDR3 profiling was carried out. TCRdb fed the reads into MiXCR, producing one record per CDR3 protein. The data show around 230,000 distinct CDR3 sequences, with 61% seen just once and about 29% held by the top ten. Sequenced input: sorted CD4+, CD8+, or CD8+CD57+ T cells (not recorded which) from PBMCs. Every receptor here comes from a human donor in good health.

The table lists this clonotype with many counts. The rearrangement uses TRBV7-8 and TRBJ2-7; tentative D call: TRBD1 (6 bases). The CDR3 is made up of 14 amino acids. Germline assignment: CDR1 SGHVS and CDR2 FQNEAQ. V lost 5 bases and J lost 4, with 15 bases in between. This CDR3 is CASSPSDRQYEQYF. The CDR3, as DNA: TGTGCCAGCAGCCCCTCGGACAGACAATACGAGCAGTACTTC.

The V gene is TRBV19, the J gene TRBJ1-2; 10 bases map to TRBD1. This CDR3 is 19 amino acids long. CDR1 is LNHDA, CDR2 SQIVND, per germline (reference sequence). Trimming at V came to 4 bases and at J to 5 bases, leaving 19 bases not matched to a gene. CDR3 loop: CASSKGQGTSFRHGYGYTF. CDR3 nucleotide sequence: TGTGCCAGTAGTAAGGGACAGGGGACATCGTTCCGACATGGGTATGGCTACACCTTC.

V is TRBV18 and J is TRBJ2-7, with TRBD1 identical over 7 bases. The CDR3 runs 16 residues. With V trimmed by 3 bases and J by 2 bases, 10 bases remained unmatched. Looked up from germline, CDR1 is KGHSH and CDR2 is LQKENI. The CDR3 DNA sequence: TGTGCCAGCTCACCCTACCCTGGGGACAGTCCCTACGAGCAGTACTTC. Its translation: CASSPYPGDSPYEQYF.

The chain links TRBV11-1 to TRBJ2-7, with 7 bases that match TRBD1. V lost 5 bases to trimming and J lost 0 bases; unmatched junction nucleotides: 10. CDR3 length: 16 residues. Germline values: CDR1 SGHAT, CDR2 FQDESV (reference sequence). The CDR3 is CASSPWESGGSYEQYF. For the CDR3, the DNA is TGTGCCAGCAGCCCCTGGGAATCAGGGGGCTCCTACGAGCAGTACTTC. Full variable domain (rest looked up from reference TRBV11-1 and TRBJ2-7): EAEVAQSPRYKITEKSQAVAFWCDPISGHATLYWYRQILGQGPELLVQFQDESVVDDSQLPKDRFSAERLKGVDSTLKIQPAELGDSAMYLCASSPWESGGSYEQYFGPGTRLTVT.

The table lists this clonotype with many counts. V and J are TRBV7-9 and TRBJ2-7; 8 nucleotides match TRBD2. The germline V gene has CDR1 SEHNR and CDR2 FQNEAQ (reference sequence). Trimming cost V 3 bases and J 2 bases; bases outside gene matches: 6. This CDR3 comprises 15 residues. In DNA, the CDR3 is TGTGCCAGCAGCTTCCCCGGGAGGGAAACCTACGAGCAGTACTTC. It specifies CASSFPGRETYEQYF.

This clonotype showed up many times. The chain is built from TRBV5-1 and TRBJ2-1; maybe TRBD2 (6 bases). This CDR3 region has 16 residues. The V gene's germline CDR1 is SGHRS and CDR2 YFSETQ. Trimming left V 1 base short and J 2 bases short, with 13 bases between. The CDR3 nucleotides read TGCGCCAGCAGCTTGAGCGGGTCAGGTACCTACAATGAGCAGTTCTTC. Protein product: CASSLSGSGTYNEQFF.

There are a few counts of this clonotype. The CDR3, as DNA: TGTGCCAGCAGCCCCTATAGCGGGAGCTCCTACGAGCAGTACTTC. Translated: CASSPYSGSSYEQYF. This chain uses TRBV7-3 with TRBJ2-7, with 9 bases aligning to TRBD2. V lost 5 bases, J lost 0 bases, and 5 bases stayed unmatched. The germline V gene has CDR1 SGHTA and CDR2 FQGTGA. This CDR3 is 15 amino acids long.

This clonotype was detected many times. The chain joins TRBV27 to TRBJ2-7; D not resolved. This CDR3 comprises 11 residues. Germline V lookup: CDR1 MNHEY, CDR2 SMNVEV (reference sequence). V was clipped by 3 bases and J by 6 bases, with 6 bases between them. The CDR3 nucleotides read TGTGCCAGCAGTTTTTCGGGCGAGCAGTACTTC. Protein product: CASSFSGEQYF.

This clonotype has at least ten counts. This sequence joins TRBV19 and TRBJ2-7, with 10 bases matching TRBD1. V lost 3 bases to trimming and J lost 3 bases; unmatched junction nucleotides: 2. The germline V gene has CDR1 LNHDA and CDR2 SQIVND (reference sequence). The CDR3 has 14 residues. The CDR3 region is CASSIGTGDYEQYF. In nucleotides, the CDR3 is TGTGCCAGTAGTATTGGGACAGGGGACTACGAGCAGTACTTC.

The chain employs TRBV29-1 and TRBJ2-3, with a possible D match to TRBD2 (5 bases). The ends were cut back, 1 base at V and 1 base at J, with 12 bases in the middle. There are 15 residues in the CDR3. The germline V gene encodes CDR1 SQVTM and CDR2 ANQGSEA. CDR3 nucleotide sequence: TGCAGCGTTGAAGGAGGGCCGGTGGGCACAGATACGCAGTATTTT. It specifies CSVEGGPVGTDTQYF.

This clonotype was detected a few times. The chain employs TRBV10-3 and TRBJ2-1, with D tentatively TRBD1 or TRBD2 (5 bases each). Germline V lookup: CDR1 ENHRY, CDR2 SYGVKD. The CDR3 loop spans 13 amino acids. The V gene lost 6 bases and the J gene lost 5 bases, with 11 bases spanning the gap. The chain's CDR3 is CAIRRDGNNEQFF. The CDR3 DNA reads TGTGCCATCAGACGGGACGGGAACAATGAGCAGTTCTTC.

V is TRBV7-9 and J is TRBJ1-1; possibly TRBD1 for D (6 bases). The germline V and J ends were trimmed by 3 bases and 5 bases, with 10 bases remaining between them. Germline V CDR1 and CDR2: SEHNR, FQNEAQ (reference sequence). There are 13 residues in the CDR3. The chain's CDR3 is CASSLEGVTEAFF. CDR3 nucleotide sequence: TGTGCCAGCAGCTTGGAGGGGGTGACTGAAGCTTTCTTT.

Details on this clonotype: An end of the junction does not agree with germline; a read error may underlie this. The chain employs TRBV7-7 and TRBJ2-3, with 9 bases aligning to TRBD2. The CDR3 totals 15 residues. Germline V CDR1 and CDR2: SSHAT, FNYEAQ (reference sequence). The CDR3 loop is CASSPLAGATDTQYF. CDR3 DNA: TGTGCTAGCAGCCCTTTAGCGGGGGCCACAGATACGCAGTATTTT.

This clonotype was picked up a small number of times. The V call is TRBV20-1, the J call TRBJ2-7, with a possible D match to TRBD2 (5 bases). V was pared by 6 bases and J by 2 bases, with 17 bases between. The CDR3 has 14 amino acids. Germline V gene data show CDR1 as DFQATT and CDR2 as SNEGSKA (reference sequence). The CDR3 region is CSAGTDYPPYEQYF. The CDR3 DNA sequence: TGCAGTGCCGGCACAGACTATCCCCCCTACGAGCAGTACTTC.

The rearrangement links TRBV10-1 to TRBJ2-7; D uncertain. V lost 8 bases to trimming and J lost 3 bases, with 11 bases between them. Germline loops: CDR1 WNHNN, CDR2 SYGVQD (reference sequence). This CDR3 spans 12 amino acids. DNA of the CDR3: TGCGCCAGCCCCAGGCCTTTCTACGAGCAGTACTTC. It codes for CASPRPFYEQYF.

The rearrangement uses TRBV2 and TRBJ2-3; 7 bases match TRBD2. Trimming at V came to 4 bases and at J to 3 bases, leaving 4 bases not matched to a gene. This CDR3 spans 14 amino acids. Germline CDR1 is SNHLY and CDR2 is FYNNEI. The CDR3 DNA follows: TGTGCCAGCAGTGGGTGGGGGGGTACAGATACGCAGTATTTT. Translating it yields CASSGWGGTDTQYF.

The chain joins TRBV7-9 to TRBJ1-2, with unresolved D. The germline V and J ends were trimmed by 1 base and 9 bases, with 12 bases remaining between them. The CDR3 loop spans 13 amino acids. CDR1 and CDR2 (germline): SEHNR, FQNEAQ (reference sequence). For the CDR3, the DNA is TGTGCCAGCAGCTTAGATCCTAAGGTTCGCTACACCTTC. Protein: CASSLDPKVRYTF. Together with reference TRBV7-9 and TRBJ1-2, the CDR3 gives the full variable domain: DTGVSQNPRHKITKRGQNVTFRCDPISEHNRLYWYRQTLGQGPEFLTYFQNEAQLEKSRLLSDRFSAERPKGSFSTLEIQRTEQGDSAMYLCASSLDPKVRYTFGSGTRLTVV.

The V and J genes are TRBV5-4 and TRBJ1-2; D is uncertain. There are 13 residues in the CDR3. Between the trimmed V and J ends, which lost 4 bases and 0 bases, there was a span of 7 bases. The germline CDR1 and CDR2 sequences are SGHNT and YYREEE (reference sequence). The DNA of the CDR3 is TGTGCCAGCAGCCGAATATCTAACTATGGCTACACCTTC. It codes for CASSRISNYGYTF.

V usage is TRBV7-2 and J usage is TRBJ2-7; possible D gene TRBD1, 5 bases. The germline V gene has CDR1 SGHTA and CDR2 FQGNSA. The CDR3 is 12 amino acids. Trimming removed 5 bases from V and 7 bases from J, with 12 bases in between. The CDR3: CASSQPNREQYF. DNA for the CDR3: TGTGCCAGCAGCCAACCGAACAGGGAGCAGTACTTC.